The sequence of this T cell receptor (beta chain) was determined in a study of early T cells in non-severe SARS-CoV-2 infection. In germline, CDR1 is SQVTM, CDR2 ANQGSEA. Trimming left V 4 bases short and J 4 bases short, with 5 bases between. There are 10 residues in the CDR3. TCRdb ran MiXCR on the 5' RACE reads and lists one entry per CDR3 protein. The sample contains tens of thousands of distinct CDR3 sequences, 8% to 13% of which appear only once. The gene calls are TRBV29-1 and TRBJ2-7; no reliable D call. Sequencing was performed on whole blood. This clonotype was obtained from an adult who was a healthcare worker with PCR-confirmed SARS-CoV-2 infection or an uninfected control (not recorded which). CDR3 in amino acids: CSVGDYEQYF. CDR3 nucleotide sequence: TGCAGCGTTGGGGATTACGAGCAGTACTTC.